The text below deals with one T cell receptor beta chain. Its antigen remains undetermined. No base quality values were provided; no much bigger clone lies one nucleotide off. This record belongs to a study of blood T cell repertoires in COVID-19 (dated by TCRdb to 2020 to 2022). Broadly, across the study: Collaborator samples came from the United States, Italy and Spain and covered acute and convalescent phases of COVID-19. The prospective study material was composed of cDNA or gDNA derived from T cells, B-cell-depleted T cells, or PBMCs. Subjects who had been exposed to COVID-19, were actively infected with it, or had recovered from it provided the deeply sampled blood TCRbeta repertoires that made up the dataset. The repertoires were released in a freely available public database intended as a resource for research on the immune response to SARS-CoV-2. Samples came from the ongoing ImmuneRACE study (first 160 participants) plus 1,254 subjects from 6 global collaborators. Sample metadata almost always included a de-identified subject ID, COVID-19 status, age in years and sex. Where available, HLA class I and class II types were obtained from metadata supplied by the sample provider rather than from assay-based typing.

TCRbeta CDR3 regions were amplified from genomic DNA by means of the immunoSEQ Assay, a bias-controlled multiplex PCR. Regarding the original processing steps: Within the assay, amplification of reference gene primers was used to estimate how many nucleated cells each sample contained. To quantify the absolute abundance of each unique TCRbeta CDR3 rearrangement, sequence reads were collapsed and filtered. For each sample, productive Simpson clonality was calculated as the square root of Simpson's diversity index across productive rearrangements. TCRdb carries this immuneACCESS record with in-frame sequences only. Its versions omit some clonotypes, under half of them owing to an unresolved V gene in the studies checked, with the rest unexplained. That table gives V, J and clone size, and the DNA gave D and trimming. Recorded for this sample are roughly 64,000 clones; 84% of them occurred a single time. The ten largest clones add up to around 5.9% of the sample.

Each collaborating institution followed its own protocols to collect whole blood in K2EDTA tubes. Collaborator samples were shipped for TCRbeta analysis as frozen whole blood, isolated PBMCs, or DNA extracted from either sample type. V ends up 0 bases short and J 8 bases short, with an unmatched junction base count of 8. Including cysteine and phenylalanine, the CDR3 has 15 amino acids. Just CDR3 DNA is preserved here, 45 bases in frame from base 1. The germline V gene gives CDR1 as SGHRS and CDR2 as YFSETQ. Broader findings and caveats from the paper: How much clinical and demographic metadata was included differed by source and by participant, and the metadata was provided uncurated.

The receptor's source is a woman in her sixties with acute or convalescent COVID-19. The sequence is built from TRBV5-1 and TRBJ1-2; a stretch of 9 junction bases matches TRBD1. Sequenced sample: peripheral blood. The DNA sequence is TGCGCCAGCAGCTTGGATGCACAGGGGGCGGGAGGCTACACCTTC. It translates as CASSLDAQGAGGYTF.